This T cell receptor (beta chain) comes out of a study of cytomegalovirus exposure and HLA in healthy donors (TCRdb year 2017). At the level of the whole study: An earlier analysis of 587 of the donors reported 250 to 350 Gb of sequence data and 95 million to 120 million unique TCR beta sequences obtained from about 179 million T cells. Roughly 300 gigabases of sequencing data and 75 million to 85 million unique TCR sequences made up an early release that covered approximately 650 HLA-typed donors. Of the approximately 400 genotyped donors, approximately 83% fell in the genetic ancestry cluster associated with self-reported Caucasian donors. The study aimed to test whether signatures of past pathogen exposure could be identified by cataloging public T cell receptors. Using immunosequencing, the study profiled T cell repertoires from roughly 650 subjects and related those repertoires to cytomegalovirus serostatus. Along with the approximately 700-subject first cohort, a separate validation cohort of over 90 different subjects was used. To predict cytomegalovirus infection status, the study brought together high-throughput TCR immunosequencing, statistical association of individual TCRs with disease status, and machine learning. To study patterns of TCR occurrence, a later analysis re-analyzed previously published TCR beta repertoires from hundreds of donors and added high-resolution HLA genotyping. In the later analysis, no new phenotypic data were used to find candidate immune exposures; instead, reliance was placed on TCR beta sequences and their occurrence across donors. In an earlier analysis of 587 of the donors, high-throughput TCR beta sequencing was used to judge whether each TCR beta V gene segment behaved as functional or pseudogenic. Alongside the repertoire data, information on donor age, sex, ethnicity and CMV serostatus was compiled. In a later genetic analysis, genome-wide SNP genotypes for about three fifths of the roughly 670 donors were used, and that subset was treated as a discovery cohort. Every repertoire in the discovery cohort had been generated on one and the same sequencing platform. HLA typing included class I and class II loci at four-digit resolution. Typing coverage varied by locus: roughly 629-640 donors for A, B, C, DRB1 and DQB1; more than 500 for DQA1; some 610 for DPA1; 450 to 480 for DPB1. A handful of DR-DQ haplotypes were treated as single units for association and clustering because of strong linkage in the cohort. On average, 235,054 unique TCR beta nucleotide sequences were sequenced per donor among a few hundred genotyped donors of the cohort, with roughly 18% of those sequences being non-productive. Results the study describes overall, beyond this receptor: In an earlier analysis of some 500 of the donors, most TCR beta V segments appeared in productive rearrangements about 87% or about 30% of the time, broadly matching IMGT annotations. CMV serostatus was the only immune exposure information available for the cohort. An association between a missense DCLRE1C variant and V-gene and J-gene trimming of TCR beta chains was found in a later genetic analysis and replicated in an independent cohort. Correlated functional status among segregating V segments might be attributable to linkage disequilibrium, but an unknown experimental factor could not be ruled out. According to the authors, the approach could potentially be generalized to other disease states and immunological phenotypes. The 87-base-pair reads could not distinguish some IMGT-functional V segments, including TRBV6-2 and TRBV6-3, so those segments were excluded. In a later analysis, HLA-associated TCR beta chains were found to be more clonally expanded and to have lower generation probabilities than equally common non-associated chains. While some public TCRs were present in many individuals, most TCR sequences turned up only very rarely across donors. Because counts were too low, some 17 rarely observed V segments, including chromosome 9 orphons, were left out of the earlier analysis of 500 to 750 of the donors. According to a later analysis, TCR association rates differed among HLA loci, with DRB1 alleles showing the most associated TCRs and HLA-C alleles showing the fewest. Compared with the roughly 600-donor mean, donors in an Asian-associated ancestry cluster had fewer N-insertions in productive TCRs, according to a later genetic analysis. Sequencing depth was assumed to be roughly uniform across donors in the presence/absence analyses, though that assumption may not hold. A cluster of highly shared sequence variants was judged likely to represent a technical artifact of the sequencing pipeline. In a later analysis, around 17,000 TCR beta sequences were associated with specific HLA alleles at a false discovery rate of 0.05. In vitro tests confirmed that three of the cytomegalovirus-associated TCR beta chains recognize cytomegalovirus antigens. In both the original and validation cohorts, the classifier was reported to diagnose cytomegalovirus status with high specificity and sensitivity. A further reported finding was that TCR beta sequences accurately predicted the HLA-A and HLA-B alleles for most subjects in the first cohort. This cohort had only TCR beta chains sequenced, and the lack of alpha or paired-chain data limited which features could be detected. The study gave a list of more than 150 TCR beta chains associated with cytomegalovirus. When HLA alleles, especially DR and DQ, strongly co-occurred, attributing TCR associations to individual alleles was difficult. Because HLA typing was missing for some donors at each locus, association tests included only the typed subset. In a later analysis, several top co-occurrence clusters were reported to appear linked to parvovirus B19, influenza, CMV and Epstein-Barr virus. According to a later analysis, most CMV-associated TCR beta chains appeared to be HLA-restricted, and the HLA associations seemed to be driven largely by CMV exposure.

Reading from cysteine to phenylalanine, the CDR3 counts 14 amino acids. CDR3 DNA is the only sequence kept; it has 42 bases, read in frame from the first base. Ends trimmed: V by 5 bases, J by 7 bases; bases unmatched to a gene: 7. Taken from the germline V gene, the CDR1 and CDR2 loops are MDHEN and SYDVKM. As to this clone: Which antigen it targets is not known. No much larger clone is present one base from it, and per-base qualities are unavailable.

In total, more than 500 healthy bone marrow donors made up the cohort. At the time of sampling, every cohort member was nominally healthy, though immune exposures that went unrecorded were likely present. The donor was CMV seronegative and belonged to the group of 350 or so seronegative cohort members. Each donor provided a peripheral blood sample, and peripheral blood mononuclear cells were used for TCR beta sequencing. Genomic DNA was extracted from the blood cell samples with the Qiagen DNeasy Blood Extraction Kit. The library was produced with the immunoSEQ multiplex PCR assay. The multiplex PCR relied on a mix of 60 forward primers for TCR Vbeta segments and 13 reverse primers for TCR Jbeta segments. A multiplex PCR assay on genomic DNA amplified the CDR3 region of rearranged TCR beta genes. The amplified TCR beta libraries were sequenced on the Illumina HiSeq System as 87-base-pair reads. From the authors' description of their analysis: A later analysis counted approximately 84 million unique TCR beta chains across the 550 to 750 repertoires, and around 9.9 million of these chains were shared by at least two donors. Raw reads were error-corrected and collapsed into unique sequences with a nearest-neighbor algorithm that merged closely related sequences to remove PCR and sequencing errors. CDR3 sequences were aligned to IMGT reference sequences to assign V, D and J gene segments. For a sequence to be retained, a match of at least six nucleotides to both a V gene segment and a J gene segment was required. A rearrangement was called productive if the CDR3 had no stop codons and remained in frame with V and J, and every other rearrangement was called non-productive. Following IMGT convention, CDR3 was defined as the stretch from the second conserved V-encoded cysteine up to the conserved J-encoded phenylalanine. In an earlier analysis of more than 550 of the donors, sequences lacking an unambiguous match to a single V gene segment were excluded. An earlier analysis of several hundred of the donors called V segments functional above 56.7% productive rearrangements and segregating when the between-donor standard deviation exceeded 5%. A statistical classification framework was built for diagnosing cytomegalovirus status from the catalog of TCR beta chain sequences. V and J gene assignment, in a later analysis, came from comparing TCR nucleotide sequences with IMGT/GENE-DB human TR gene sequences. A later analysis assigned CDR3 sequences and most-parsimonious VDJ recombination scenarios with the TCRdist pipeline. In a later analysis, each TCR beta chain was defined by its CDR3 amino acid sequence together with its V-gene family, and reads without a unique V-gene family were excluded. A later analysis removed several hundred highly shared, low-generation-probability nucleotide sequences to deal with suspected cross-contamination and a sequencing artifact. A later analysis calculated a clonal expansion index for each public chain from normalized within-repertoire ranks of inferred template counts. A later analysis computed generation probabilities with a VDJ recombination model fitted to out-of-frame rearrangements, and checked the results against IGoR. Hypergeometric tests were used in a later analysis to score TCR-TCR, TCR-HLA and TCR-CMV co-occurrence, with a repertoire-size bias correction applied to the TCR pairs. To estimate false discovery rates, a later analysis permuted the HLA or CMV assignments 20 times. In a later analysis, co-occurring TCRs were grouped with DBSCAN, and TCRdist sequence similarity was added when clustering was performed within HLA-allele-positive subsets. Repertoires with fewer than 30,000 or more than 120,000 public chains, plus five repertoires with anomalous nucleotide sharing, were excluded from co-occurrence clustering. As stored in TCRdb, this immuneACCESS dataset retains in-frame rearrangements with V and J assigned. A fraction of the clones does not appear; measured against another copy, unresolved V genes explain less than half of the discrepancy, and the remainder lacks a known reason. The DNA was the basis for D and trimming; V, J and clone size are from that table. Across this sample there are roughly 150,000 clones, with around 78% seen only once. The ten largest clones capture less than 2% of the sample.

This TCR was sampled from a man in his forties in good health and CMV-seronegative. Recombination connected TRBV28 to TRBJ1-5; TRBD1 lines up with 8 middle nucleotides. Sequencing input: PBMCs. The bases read TGTGCCAGCAGTCCAGGGGGCGCTAGACAGCCCCAGCATTTT. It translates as CASSPGGARQPQHF.